A single T cell receptor (beta chain) is shown here with its context. Its cognate antigen has yet to be identified. No base-level quality is on record; no much larger clone is a single base apart. Stable Graves' hyperthyroidism was defined as no progression to ophthalmopathy during 18 months of follow-up. Hyperthyroidism patients were aged 18 to 65 years and newly diagnosed, with disease duration of less than 2 months. Patients with uncontrolled infections, other autoimmune diseases, pregnancy or lactation were excluded. Diagnoses relied on clinical symptoms, serum thyroxine and TRAb, thyroid ultrasound and orbital computed tomography. PBMCs were separated from approximately 9.9 ml of fresh peripheral blood using Ficoll-Paque density gradient centrifugation. Total RNA was extracted with Trizol reagent, and quality was checked on an Agilent 2100 Bioanalyzer. The TCR beta CDR3 regions were amplified from the RNA transcripts. A first-round RT-PCR of the TCR CDR3 used the HTBI primer set with the Qiagen OneStep RT-PCR kit. Libraries were constructed in a second round of multiplex PCR, after which size selection and purification were carried out. Sequencing of the libraries was done on an Illumina HiSeq2000 using paired-end 100 bp reads. In the paper's pipeline: SOAPnuke was used to process the raw data, throwing out any read that contained adapters or uncalled bases, had a mean Phred below 15, or lacked an exact constant-primer or identifier match. High-quality paired reads were merged with COPE v1.2.5, and unique nucleotide sequences were defined as clonotypes. Clonotypes were aligned to IMGT TRBV, TRBD and TRBJ reference segments using MiTCR v1.1. Only V-J combinations with frequency above 0.0001, covering roughly 99% of repertoires, were analysed. A TCS score was defined as the ratio of F50 (clonal expansion) to E x V (chaos), with BLOSUM62-based TCRdist applied between CDR3 peptides within each V-J. Welch's t-statistics and random forest reduced several hundred V-J features to 13, which were used in a naive Bayes classifier (R e1071). TCRdb reprocessed the public reads (quality trimming at Q25 with fastp, clone calling with MiXCR) and kept in-frame beta chains. A single entry per CDR3 protein holds the most common genes and DNA from its merged rows. The V and J calls and clone size are TCRdb's, not the authors'. The sample table holds 350,000 or so distinct CDR3 sequences, of which 15% to 20% were seen once. In total, the top ten clones hold about 49% of the sample.

Based on the germline V gene (reference sequence), the CDR1 and CDR2 sequences are SEHNR and FQNEAQ. The trim is 5 bases for V and 3 bases for J, with a gap of 13 bases between the germline ends. The CDR3 covers 14 residues, taking in both the cysteine and the phenylalanine. The kept DNA is CDR3 alone, 42 bases in frame from the first base. This sample stems from a study of T cells in Graves' hyperthyroidism and ophthalmopathy (dated by TCRdb to between 2017 and 2020). Regarding the research as a whole: Peripheral blood samples were taken at the time of initial diagnosis, prior to any treatment. TCR Vbeta CDR3 sequencing of 120 to 150 peripheral blood samples (approximately 44 ophthalmopathy, roughly 74 hyperthyroidism and some 17 progressor patients) is reported in the paper. The 100 or so discovery patients were randomly split 7:3 into training and test sets. In addition, the study compared T-cell repertoires in thyroid tissue and in blood from roughly six Graves' hyperthyroidism patients. To identify TCR V-J signatures that set the groups apart, the researchers used a discovery cohort of more than 95 patients, made up of 43 with Graves' ophthalmopathy and 57 with stable Graves' hyperthyroidism. Whether ophthalmopathy could be predicted prospectively was tested in an independent validation cohort made up of some 20 hyperthyroidism patients plus 17 patients who later progressed to ophthalmopathy. Once sampling was done, hyperthyroidism patients were given methimazole at a starting dose of 30 mg daily, whereas ophthalmopathy patients were given high-dose intravenous methylprednisolone.

Summary of the overall study and its limitations: Sample size was not statistically predetermined, and investigators were not blinded to group allocation. In validation, the model predicted progression to ophthalmopathy with 60% to 71% sensitivity and approximately 72% specificity, a median of 6.5 months before onset. Most expanded thyroid clonotypes (frequency above 0.001) were also detected in blood, suggesting blood repertoires may reflect thyroid immune responses. A 13 V-J signature model separated ophthalmopathy from stable hyperthyroidism, with around 90% sensitivity and approximately 81% specificity in cross-validation and 80%/75% in testing.

The sequenced sample was blood. The sequence derives from a woman in her forties or fifties with Graves' hyperthyroidism. This receptor chain uses TRBV7-9 and TRBJ1-2, with no confidently assigned D gene. The DNA sequence is TGTGCCAGCAGCACCAATATCGGGGACTATGGCTACACCTTC. Its product reads: CASSTNIGDYGYTF.